The clone carrying this T cell receptor beta chain was found a few times. Its antigen is not known. This record comes from a study of identical twins. Broader study findings: Beta clonotypes that were abundant in cord blood contained fewer insertions, a pattern absent from memory repertoires. Surplus twin overlap in beta out-of-frame sequences was less pronounced.

TCRdb re-analysed the 5' RACE reads in MiXCR, keeping a single row per CDR3 protein. This table has around 340,000 distinct CDR3 sequences, 9% to 15% appearing once. This same sample was also part of a study on yellow fever vaccine responses in identical twins.

This TCR was recovered from a woman aged 18 to 35 in good health. The specimen sequenced was CD8+ T cells sorted from blood.

CDR3 protein: CASSYGTGVATEAFF. CDR3 DNA: TGTGCCAGCAGTTACGGGACAGGGGTTGCCACTGAAGCTTTCTTT. V gene TRBV5-6 combines with J gene TRBJ1-1; 10 bases map to TRBD1. The J segment lost 4 bases and the V segment lost 5 bases, leaving 8 bases of the junction unmatched. This CDR3 has 15 residues. Germline values: CDR1 SGHDT, CDR2 YYEEEE.